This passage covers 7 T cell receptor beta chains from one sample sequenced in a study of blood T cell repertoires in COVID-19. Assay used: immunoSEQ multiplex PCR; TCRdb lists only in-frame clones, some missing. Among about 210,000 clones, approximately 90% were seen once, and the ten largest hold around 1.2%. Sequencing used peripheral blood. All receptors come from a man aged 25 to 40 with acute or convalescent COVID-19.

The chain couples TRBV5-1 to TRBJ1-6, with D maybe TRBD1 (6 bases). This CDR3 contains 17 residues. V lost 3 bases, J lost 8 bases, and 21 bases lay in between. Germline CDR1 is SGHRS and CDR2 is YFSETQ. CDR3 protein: CASSYFGGPGSHSPLHF. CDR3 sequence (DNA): TGCGCCAGCAGCTACTTTGGGGGCCCAGGATCCCATTCACCCCTCCACTTT.

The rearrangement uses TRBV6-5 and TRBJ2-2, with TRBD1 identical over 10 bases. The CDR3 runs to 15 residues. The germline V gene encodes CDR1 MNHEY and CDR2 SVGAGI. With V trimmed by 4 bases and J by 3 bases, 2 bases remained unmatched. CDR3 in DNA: TGTGCCAGCAGTTCGGGACAGGGGTACACCGGGGAGCTGTTTTTT. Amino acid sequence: CASSSGQGYTGELFF.

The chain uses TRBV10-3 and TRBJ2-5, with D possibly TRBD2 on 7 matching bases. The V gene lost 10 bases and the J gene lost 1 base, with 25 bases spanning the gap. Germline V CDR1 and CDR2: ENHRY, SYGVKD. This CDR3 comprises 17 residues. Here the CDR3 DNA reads TGTGCCACCCTGGACCGGGGGGCTCACCCCTTCCAAGAGACCCAGTACTTC. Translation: CATLDRGAHPFQETQYF.

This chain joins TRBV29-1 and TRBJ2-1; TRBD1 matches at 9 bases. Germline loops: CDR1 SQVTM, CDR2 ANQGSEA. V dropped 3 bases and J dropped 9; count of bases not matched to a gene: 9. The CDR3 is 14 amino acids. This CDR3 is CSVDRTGASGEQFF. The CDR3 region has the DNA TGCAGCGTTGACAGGACAGGGGCTTCGGGTGAGCAGTTCTTC.

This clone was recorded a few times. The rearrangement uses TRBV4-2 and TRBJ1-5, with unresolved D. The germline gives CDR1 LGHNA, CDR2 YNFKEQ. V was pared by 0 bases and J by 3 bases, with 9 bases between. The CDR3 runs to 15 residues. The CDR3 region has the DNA TGTGCCAGCAGCCAAGATCAGGTTCCCAATCAGCCCCAGCATTTT. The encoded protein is CASSQDQVPNQPQHF.

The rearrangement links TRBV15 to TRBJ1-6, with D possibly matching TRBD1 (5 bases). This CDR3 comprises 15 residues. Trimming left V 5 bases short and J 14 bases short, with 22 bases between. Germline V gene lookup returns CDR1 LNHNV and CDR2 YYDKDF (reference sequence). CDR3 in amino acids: CATSGSGTGGEALHF. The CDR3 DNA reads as TGTGCCACCAGCGGATCCGGGACGGGGGGAGAGGCCCTCCACTTT.

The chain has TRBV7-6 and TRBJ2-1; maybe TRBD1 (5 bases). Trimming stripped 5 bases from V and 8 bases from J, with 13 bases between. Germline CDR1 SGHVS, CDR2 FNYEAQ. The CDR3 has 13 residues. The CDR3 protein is CASSDSRVDEQFF. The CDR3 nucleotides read TGTGCCAGCAGCGATTCCAGGGTGGATGAGCAGTTCTTC.